These T cell receptor beta chains were read from a single sample in a study of CD8 T cells in Susac syndrome. TCRdb re-derived calls from the immunoSEQ multiplex PCR reads in MiXCR, one entry per CDR3 protein. The table shows roughly 120,000 distinct CDR3 sequences, with about 95% occurring only once. Source material: CD4+ T cells from PBMCs. These receptors were taken from a human donor with multiple sclerosis. Both conserved end residues are part of each CDR3.

v_call	j_call	cdr3_aa
TRBV19	TRBJ2-4	CASSPSLAGVGKNIQYF
TRBV11-2	TRBJ2-7	CASSSGREGYEQYF
TRBV6-6	TRBJ2-7	CASSTIAGTVGHEQYF
TRBV5-1	TRBJ2-1	CASSLGGRWNNEQFF
TRBV2	TRBJ2-5	CASRGDQETQYF
TRBV20-1	TRBJ2-7	CSANPSGRAYEQYF
TRBV27	TRBJ1-2	CASSFGDGNYGYTF
TRBV19	TRBJ2-1	CASASGRETDEQFF
TRBV20-1	TRBJ1-2	CSARVPVVDGYTF
TRBV4-2	TRBJ2-5	CASSQGTGEETQYF
TRBV27	TRBJ1-5	CASSPQDGVSNQPQHF
TRBV4-1	TRBJ2-7	CASSLLARGPYEQYF
TRBV29-1	TRBJ1-1	CSVRREGEAFF
TRBV2	TRBJ2-5	CASAQQETQYF
TRBV30	TRBJ1-2	CAWLPRQPYGYTF
TRBV4-1	TRBJ2-3	CASSQERTGGGTDTQYF